This T cell receptor (beta chain) was retrieved from a study of cytomegalovirus exposure and HLA in healthy donors. Turning to the study itself: Earlier findings included roughly 100 million unique TCR beta sequences obtained from some 180 million T cells. Overall study results and limits: Accounts indicate the classifier identified cytomegalovirus status with strong specificity and sensitivity. Exclusion as indistinguishable affected some V segments, including TRBV6-2 and TRBV6-3.

This clone was counted a few times. Antigen specificity is unknown. The primer mix had 60 Vbeta and 13 Jbeta primers. This table comes from immunoSEQ multiplex PCR, and its TCRdb copy is limited to in-frame clones, with some not included. The sample records about 200,000 clones, 75% to 85% being singletons. With 1 base clipped from V and 3 bases from J, the junction kept 7 bases outside the gene matches. The CDR3 spans 17 residues. Germline CDR1 reads LGHNA; CDR2 reads YSLEER. The chain is built from TRBV4-3 and TRBJ1-3, with 9 bases fitting TRBD1. The sample comprised PBMCs. This sequence originates from a woman aged 45 to 65 in good health and CMV-seronegative. The CDR3 spells CASSQGWGQGNGNTIYF. CDR3 coding DNA: TGCGCCAGCAGCCAAGGGTGGGGACAGGGTAATGGAAACACCATATATTTT.